This T cell receptor beta chain was documented in a study of OX40 agonist ivuxolimab in advanced cancers. Turning to the study itself: Ivuxolimab, an agonist antibody against OX40 (CD134), was given to patients. Hepatocellular carcinoma, melanoma, renal cell or head and neck cancer affected the dose-escalation patients.

Details on this clone: Other DNA sequences in the same sample also yield this CDR3.

After removal of 0 bases from V and 2 bases from J, the junction contained 0 bases not matched to a gene. CDR3 length: 14 residues. Germline lookup yields CDR1 SGHRS and CDR2 YFSETQ. TCRdb keeps only in-frame clones here, not all; method: immunoSEQ multiplex PCR. The repertoire holds 55,000 to 70,000 clones, with 70% to 90% as singletons. Sequences were derived from CD4+ or CD8+ T cells sorted from blood, sampled in a trial of the OX40 agonist ivuxolimab. J is TRBJ2-5 and V is TRBV5-1, with 8 bases identical to TRBD1. The TCR was taken from an adult with an advanced solid tumor such as melanoma, head and neck, liver or kidney cancer. This CDR3 is CASSLGTGQETQYF. CDR3 nucleotide sequence: TGCGCCAGCAGCTTGGGGACAGGGCAAGAGACCCAGTACTTC. The whole variable domain, filled in from reference TRBV5-1 and TRBJ2-5, reads KAGVTQTPRYLIKTRGQQVTLSCSPISGHRSVSWYQQTPGQGLQFLFEYFSETQRNKGNFPGRFSGRQFSNSRSEMNVSTLELGDSALYLCASSLGTGQETQYFGPGTRLLVL.